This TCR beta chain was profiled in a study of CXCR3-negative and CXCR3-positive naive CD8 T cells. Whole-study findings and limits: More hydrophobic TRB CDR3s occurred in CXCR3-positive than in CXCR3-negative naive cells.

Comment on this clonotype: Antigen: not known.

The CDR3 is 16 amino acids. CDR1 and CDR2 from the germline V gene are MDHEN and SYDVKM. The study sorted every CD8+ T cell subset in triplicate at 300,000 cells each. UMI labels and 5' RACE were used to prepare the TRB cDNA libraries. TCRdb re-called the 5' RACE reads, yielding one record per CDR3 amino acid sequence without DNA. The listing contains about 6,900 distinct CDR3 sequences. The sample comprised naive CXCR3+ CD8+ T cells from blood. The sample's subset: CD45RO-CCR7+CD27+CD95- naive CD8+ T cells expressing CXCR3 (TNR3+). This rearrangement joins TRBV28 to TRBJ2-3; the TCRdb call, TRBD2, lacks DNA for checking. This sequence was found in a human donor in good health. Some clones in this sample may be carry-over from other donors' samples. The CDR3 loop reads CASRLRREPLTDTQYF.